Detailed here is one T cell receptor beta chain. This clone was seen only once. Its antigen is currently not known. There are no base qualities to consult, and no much larger clone falls within one base. In the prospective study, participants were about 18 to 90 years old, resided in 24 geographic areas of the United States, and were enrolled through a virtual design. Cohort assignment in the prospective study relied on participant-reported clinical history from a screening survey and a study questionnaire. Recovered participants in ImmuneRACE Cohort 3 were defined as having two consecutive negative NP/OP PCR tests, clearance from a healthcare professional, or resolution of symptoms. In the prospective study, whole blood, serum and a nasopharyngeal or oropharyngeal swab were collected from each participant by mobile phlebotomists. Additional blood draws and questionnaires over an approximately 2-month period could optionally be provided by prospective study participants. Prospective study blood samples were shipped either frozen or at room temperature before DNA extraction.

This entry is derived from a study of blood T cell repertoires in COVID-19 (dated by TCRdb to between 2020 and 2021). In the study overall: Collaborator samples came from the United States, Italy and Spain and covered acute and convalescent phases of COVID-19. The prospective study material was composed of cDNA or gDNA derived from T cells, B-cell-depleted T cells, or PBMCs. The dataset comprised deeply sampled blood TCRbeta repertoires from subjects exposed to, actively infected with, or recovered from COVID-19. The repertoires were made available in a free public database intended to serve as a resource for research on the immune response to SARS-CoV-2. Samples came from the ongoing ImmuneRACE study (first 160 participants) plus 1,254 subjects from 6 global collaborators. Sample metadata almost always included a de-identified subject ID, COVID-19 status, age in years and sex. Where HLA class I and class II types were available, the types were taken from metadata supplied by the sample provider, not from assay-based typing.

The immunoSEQ Assay, a bias-controlled multiplex PCR, was used to amplify TCRbeta CDR3 regions from genomic DNA. Per the source publication's procedure: Within the assay, amplification of reference gene primers was used to estimate how many nucleated cells each sample contained. Sequence reads were collapsed and filtered to measure the absolute abundance of every unique TCRbeta CDR3 rearrangement. For each sample, productive Simpson clonality was calculated by taking the square root of Simpson's diversity index across productive rearrangements. TCRdb holds this immuneACCESS table with in-frame rearrangements only. Some clones are missing; in checked studies, unresolved V genes explain under half, and the rest has no known cause. That table furnishes V, J and clone size, whereas the DNA furnished D and trimming. The sample table contains 300,000 to 450,000 clones; only one count was recorded for more than 75% of them. About 1.1% of the sample is held by the ten biggest clonotypes.

General findings and caveats noted by the study authors: How much clinical and demographic metadata was included differed by source and by participant, and the metadata was provided uncurated.

The sequenced material came from PBMCs or T cells enriched from blood (not recorded which). This sequence was found in a woman aged 18-35 years who had recovered from COVID-19.

The CDR3 protein is CASSPGLENTEAFF. At the DNA level, the sequence is TGCGCCAGCAGCCCAGGGTTGGAGAACACTGAAGCTTTCTTT. This chain joins TRBV5-1 to TRBJ1-1; the D segment could be TRBD1, given 5 matching bases. Per the germline V gene, SGHRS is the CDR1 and YFSETQ is the CDR2. The junction shows trimming of 4 bases on V and 1 base on J, plus 11 bases between the germline ends. CDR3 length: 14 amino acids, cysteine to phenylalanine. Here the CDR3 DNA is all that survives: 42 bases in frame from base 1.